This T cell receptor (beta chain) originates from a study of metastatic and nonmetastatic thyroid tumors. Looking at the study overall: Repertoire comparison spanned blood and tumor or nodule tissue of malignant and benign thyroid patients.

The V gene lost 4 bases and the J gene lost 1 base, with 13 bases spanning the gap. The CDR3 is made up of 16 amino acids. Germline loops: CDR1 SEHNR, CDR2 FQNEAQ (reference sequence). Until they underwent thyroid surgery, no patient had received any treatment. This clone was picked up many times. Its antigen is currently unknown. Source study methods: CDR3 was compared across clinicopathological groups, and the resulting differences were used to build a distant-metastasis classifier for papillary thyroid cancer. TCRdb re-called clones via MiXCR from the PCR reads. The V and J calls were not made by the authors but by TCRdb's processing. The sample records about 35,000 clones, about 18% being singletons. General study findings and limits: When malignant thyroid tumors were compared with benign nodules, TCR beta diversity was reportedly significantly higher in the malignant tumors. This held in both blood and tumor samples.

The genes are TRBV7-9 and TRBJ1-4; D is possibly TRBD1 (5 bases). Sequencing used blood. The receptor's source is a male donor with papillary thyroid cancer or a benign thyroid nodule (not recorded which). Some clones in this sample may be carry-over from other donors' samples. The CDR3 nucleotides are TGTGCCAGCAGCTCCCGTCGGGGGGGAACTAATGAAAAACTGTTTTTT. Amino acid sequence: CASSSRRGGTNEKLFF.